This record covers a single T cell receptor beta chain. Its matching antigen is unknown. The source of the sample is a study of T cell responses to AZD1222 COVID-19 vaccine. V was clipped by 5 bases and J by 4 bases, with 17 bases between them. CDR1 and CDR2 (germline): LGHNT, FRNRAP. The CDR3 has 16 residues. Measured with immunoSEQ multiplex PCR; TCRdb has only the in-frame clones, and not every one. This sample has 95,000 to 150,000 clones, with 93% found just once. Whole-study findings and limits: As reported, nearly half of all spike-specific TCRs target variant regions that are unmutated. Repertoire sampling happened only post peak T cell response. The sample set comprised mostly white British donors with more females, and clonal diversity was possibly underestimated.

The sample consisted of peripheral blood, taken 28 days after the second AZD1222 dose. V usage is TRBV12-5 and J usage is TRBJ2-2; D possibly matches TRBD1 or TRBD2 (5 bases each). The sequence derives from an adult who received the AZD1222 COVID-19 vaccine. The CDR3 DNA follows: TGTGCTAGTGGTATGGCGAGGGGCCAATTCACCGGGGAGCTGTTTTTT. Translated: CASGMARGQFTGELFF.